The clone carrying this T cell receptor (beta chain) was observed many times. This specimen comes from a study of response to subunit inactivated influenza vaccine. TCRdb called the RT-PCR reads again in MiXCR, with one record for every CDR3 protein. The sample shows a few hundred thousand distinct CDR3 sequences, 9.5% to 12% of them seen only once. V gave up 3 bases and J gave up 2 bases; unmatched junction bases: 2. The CDR3 length is 15 residues. Germline CDR1 LNHNV, CDR2 YYDKDF (reference sequence). This sequence was found in a man aged 50-60 years who received an inactivated influenza vaccine. The sample consisted of PBMCs from blood, taken roughly 48 days after vaccination. This chain connects TRBV15 to TRBJ2-1; 9 positions match TRBD1. This CDR3 reads CATSRDRGPYNEQFF. CDR3 sequence (DNA): TGTGCCACCAGCAGGGACAGGGGACCCTACAATGAGCAGTTCTTC.